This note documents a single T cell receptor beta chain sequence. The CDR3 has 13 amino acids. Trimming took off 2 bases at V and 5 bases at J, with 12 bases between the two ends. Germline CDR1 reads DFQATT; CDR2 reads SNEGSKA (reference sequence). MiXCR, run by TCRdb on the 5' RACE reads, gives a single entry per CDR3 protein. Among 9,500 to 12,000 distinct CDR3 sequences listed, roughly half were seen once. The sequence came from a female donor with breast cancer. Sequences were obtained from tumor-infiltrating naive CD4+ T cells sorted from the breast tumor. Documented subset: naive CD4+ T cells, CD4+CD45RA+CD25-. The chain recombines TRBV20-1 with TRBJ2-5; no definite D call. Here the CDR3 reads CSARSTLPETQYF. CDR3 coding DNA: TGCAGTGCTAGATCTACATTGCCGGAGACCCAGTACTTC.